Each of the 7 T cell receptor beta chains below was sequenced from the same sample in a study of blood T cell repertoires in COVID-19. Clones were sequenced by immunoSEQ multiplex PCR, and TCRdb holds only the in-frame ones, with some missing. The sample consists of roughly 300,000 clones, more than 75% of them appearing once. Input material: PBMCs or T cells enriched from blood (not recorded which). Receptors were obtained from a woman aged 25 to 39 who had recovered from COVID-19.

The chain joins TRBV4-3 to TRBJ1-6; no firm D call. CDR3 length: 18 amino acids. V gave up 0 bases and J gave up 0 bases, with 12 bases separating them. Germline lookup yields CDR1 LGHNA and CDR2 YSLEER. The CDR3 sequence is CASSQEAVGSSYNSPLHF. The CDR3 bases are TGCGCCAGCAGCCAAGAAGCGGTAGGGAGCTCCTATAATTCACCCCTCCACTTT.

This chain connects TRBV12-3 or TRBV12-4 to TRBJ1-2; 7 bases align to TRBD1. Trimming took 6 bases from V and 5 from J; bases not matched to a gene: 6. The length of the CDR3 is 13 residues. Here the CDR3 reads CASSQTGMYGYTF. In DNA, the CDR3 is TGTGCCAGCAGCCAGACAGGGATGTATGGCTACACCTTC.

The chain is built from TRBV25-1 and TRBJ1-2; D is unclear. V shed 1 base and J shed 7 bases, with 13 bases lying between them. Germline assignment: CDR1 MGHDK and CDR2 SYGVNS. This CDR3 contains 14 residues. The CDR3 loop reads CASSELTGFSGYTF. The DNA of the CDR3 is TGTGCCAGCAGTGAATTGACGGGATTCAGTGGCTACACCTTC.

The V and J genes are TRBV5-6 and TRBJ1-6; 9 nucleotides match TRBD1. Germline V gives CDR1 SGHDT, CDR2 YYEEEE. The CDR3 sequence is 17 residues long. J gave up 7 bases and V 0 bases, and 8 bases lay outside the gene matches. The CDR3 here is CASSLETGGLRNSPLHF. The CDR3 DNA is TGTGCCAGCAGCTTGGAGACAGGGGGGCTGCGAAATTCACCCCTCCACTTT.

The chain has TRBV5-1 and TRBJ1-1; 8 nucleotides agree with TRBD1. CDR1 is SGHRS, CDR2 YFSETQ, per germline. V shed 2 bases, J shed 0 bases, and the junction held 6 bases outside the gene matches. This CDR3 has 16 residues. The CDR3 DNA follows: TGCGCCAGCAGCTTCATGGACAGGGCAATGAACACTGAAGCTTTCTTT. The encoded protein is CASSFMDRAMNTEAFF.

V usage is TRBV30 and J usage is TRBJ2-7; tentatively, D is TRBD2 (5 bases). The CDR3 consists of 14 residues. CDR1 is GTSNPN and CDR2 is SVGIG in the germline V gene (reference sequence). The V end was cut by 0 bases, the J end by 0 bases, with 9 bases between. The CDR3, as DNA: TGTGCCTGGAGTGTACCGGGGAGCTCCTACGAGCAGTACTTC. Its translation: CAWSVPGSSYEQYF.

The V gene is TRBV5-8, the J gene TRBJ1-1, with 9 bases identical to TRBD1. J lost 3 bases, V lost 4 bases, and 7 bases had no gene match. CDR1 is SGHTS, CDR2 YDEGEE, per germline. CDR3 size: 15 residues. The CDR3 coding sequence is TGTGCCAGCAGCACCGGGACAGGGTTGGACACTGAAGCTTTCTTT. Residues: CASSTGTGLDTEAFF.